This entry concerns a single T cell receptor beta chain. Its antigen remains unidentified. These data belong to a study of graft-versus-host responses after intestinal transplantation. Study-level information: The whole recipient group had anti-thymocyte globulin induction followed by tacrolimus and steroids for roughly three years. Study results and limitations: GvH clonotypes were identified within recipient marrow, with a subset emerging first in ileum or blood. Among circulating GvH clones, peak levels were associated with early post-transplant declines in HvG clones. Individuals who had graft-donor T cell macrochimerism had allografts that showed high graft-versus-host to host-versus-graft clonal ratios.

CDR3 size: 14 residues. Trimming shortened V by 8 bases and J by 8 bases, and 18 bases separated the two germline ends. Germline V gene lookup returns CDR1 MNHNY and CDR2 SVGAGI (reference sequence). TCRdb keeps only in-frame clones here, not all; method: immunoSEQ multiplex PCR. There are about 97,000 clones in the sample; 90% occur only once, and about 16% lies in the top ten. Specimen: PBMCs, collected about 450 days after intestinal transplant. This chain joins TRBV6-6 and TRBJ2-2; D tentatively fits TRBD1 or TRBD2 (5 bases each). The source is a human patient who received an intestinal transplant, so some T cells may come from the graft donor. CDR3 in DNA: TGTGCCAGCCAAACGGGGCAGATGAGTGGGGAGCTGTTTTTT. Translated: CASQTGQMSGELFF.